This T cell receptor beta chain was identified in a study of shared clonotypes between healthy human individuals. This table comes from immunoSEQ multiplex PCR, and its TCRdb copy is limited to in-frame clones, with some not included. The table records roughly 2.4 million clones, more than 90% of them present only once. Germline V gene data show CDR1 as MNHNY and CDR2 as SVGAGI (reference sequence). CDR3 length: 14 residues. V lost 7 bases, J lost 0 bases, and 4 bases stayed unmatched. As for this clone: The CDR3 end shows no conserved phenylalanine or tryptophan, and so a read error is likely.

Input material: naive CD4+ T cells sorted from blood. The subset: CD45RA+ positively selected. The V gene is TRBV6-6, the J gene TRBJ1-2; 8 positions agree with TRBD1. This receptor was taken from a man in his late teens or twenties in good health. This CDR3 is CASTDRGPNYGYTL. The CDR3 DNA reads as TGTGCCAGCACCGACAGGGGACCTAACTATGGCTACACCCTC.